The source of this TCR beta chain is a study of blood T cell repertoires in COVID-19. Study background: COVID-19 samples collected from the United States, Italy and Spain covered acute and convalescent phases. Nucleic acid was either cDNA or gDNA, and it came from T cells, B-cell-depleted T cells, or PBMCs.

In the original analysis: Amplified reference gene primers provided the basis for estimating nucleated cell counts. TCRdb's copy holds only in-frame clones and misses some; the assay was immunoSEQ multiplex PCR. The V and J calls and clone size come from that table; D and trimming were worked out from the DNA. The sample lists over 200,000 clones, approximately 90% occurring once. Germline V lookup: CDR1 GTSNPN, CDR2 SVGIG (reference sequence). The CDR3 spans 13 residues. The V end lost 5 bases, the J end lost 0 bases, and 9 bases lay between the germline ends. The TCR sequence derives from a man aged 55 to 70 who had recovered from COVID-19. The chain joins TRBV30 to TRBJ2-3, with D possibly TRBD1 on 6 matching bases. Source material: peripheral blood. The DNA of the CDR3 is TGTGCCTGGGGACAGTTTAGCACAGATACGCAGTATTTT. This codes for CAWGQFSTDTQYF.